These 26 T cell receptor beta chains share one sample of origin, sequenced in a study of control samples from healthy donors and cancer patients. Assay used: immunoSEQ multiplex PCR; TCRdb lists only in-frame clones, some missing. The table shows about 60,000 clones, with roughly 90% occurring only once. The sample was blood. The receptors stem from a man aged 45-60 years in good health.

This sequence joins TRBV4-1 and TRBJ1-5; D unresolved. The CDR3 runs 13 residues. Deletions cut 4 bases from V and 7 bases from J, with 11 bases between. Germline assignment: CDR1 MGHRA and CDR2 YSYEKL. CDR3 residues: CASSPDLRQPQHF. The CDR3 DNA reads TGCGCCAGCAGCCCCGATTTAAGGCAGCCCCAGCATTTT.

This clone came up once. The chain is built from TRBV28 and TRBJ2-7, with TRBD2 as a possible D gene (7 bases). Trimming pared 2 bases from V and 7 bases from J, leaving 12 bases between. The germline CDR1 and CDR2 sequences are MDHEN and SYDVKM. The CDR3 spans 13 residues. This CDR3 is CASSLRGGREQYF. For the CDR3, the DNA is TGTGCCAGCAGTTTAAGGGGGGGGAGGGAGCAGTACTTC. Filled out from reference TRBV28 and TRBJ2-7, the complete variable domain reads DVKVTQSSRYLVKRTGEKVFLECVQDMDHENMFWYRQDPGLGLRLIYFSYDVKMKEKGDIPEGYSVSREKKERFSLILESASTNQTSMYLCASSLRGGREQYFGPGTRLTVT.

The CDR3 nucleotides read TGTGCCAGCAGCGCCCGGACAGCAAGTGAAGCTTTCTTT. Its translation: CASSARTASEAFF. The V gene is TRBV7-3, the J gene TRBJ1-1, with TRBD1 as a possible D gene (6 bases). The V gene lost 5 bases and the J gene lost 7 bases, with 14 bases spanning the gap. CDR3 size: 13 residues. Germline lookup yields CDR1 SGHTA and CDR2 FQGTGA.

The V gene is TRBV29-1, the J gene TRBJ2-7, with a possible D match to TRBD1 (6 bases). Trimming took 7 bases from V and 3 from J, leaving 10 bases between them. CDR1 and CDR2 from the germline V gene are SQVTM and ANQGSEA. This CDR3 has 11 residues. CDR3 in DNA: TGCAGCGGTGGACAGTTCTACGAGCAGTACTTC. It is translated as CSGGQFYEQYF.

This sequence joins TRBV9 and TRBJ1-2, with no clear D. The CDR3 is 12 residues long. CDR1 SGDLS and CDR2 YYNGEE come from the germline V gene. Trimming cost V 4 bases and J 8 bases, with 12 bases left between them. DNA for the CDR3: TGTGCCAGCAGCCCCCCGGTAGGAGGCTACACCTTC. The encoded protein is CASSPPVGGYTF.

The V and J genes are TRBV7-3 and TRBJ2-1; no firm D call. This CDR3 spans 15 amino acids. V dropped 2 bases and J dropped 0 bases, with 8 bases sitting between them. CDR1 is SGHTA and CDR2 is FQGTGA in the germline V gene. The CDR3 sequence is CASSLGVTSYNEQFF. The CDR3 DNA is TGTGCCAGCAGCTTAGGGGTGACCTCCTACAATGAGCAGTTCTTC.

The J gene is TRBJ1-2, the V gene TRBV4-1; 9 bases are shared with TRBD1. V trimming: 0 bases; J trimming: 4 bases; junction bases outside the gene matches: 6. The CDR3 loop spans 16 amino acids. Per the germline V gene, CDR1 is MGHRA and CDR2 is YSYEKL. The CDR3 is CASSQEWTGAFYGYTF. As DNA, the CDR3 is TGCGCCAGCAGCCAAGAATGGACAGGGGCCTTCTATGGCTACACCTTC.

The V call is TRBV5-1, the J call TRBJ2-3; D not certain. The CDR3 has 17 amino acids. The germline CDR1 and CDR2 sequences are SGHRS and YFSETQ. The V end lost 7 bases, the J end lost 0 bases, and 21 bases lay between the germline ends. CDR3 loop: CASSPDPSALSTDTQYF. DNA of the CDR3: TGCGCCAGCTCCCCCGATCCTTCCGCCCTAAGCACAGATACGCAGTATTTT.

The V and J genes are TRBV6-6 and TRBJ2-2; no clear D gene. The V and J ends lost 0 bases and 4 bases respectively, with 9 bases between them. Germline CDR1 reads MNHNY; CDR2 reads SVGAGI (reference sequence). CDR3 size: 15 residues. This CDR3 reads CASSYSPASTGELFF. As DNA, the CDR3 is TGTGCCAGCAGTTACTCACCAGCGTCCACCGGGGAGCTGTTTTTT.

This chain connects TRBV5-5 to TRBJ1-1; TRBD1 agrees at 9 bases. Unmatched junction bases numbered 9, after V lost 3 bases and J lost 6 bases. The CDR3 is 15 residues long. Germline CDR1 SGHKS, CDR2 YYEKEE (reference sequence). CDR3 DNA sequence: TGTGCCAGCAGCTCTGGGGGGACAGGGAGGCCTGAAGCTTTCTTT. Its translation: CASSSGGTGRPEAFF.

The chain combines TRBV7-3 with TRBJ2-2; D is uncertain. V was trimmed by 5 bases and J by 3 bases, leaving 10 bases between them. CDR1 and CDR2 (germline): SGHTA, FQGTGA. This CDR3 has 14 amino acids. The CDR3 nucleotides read TGTGCCAGCAGCCCCCTCCGGCACACCGGGGAGCTGTTTTTT. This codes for CASSPLRHTGELFF. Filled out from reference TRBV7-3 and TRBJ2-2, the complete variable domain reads GAGVSQTPSNKVTEKGKYVELRCDPISGHTALYWYRQSLGQGPEFLIYFQGTGAADDSGLPNDRFFAVRPEGSVSTLKIQRTERGDSAVYLCASSPLRHTGELFFGEGSRLTVL.

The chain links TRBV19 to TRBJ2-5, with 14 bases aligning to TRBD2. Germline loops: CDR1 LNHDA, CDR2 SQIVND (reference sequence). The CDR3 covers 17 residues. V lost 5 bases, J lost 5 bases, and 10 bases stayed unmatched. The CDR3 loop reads CASSAGTSGSWGETQYF. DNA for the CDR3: TGTGCCAGTAGTGCAGGGACTAGCGGGAGTTGGGGGGAGACCCAGTACTTC.

The CDR3 spells CASSVEGGLSYNEQFF. DNA of the CDR3: TGTGCCAGCAGCGTAGAAGGAGGCCTCTCCTACAATGAGCAGTTCTTC. The rearrangement uses TRBV9 and TRBJ2-1; perhaps TRBD2 as D (5 bases). V gave up 0 bases and J gave up 0 bases, with 10 bases separating them. The CDR3 contains 16 residues. CDR1 is SGDLS, CDR2 YYNGEE, per germline.

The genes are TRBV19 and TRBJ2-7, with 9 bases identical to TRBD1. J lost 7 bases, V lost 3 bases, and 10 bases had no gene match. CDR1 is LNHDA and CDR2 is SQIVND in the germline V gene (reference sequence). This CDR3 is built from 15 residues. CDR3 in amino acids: CASSIGGQGTFEQYF. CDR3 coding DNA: TGTGCCAGTAGTATTGGTGGACAGGGGACGTTTGAGCAGTACTTC.

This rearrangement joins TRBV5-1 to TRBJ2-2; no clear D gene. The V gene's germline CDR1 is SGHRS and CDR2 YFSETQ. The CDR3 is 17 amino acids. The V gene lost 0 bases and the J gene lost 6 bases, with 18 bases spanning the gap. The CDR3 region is CASSLVSLSWSPGELFF. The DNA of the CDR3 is TGCGCCAGCAGCTTGGTATCGCTTAGTTGGTCCCCCGGGGAGCTGTTTTTT.

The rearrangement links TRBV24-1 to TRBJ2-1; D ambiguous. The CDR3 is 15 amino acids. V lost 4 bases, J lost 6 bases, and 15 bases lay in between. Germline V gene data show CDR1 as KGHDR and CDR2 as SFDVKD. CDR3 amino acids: CATSDSSEWGNEQFF. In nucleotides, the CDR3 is TGTGCCACCAGTGACTCTTCAGAGTGGGGCAATGAGCAGTTCTTC.

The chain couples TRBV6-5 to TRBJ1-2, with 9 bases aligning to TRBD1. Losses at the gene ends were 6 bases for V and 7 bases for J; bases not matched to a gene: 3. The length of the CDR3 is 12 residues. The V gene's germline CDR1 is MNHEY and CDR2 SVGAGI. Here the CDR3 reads CASSTGQGGYTF. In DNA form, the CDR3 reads TGTGCCAGCAGCACGGGACAGGGTGGCTACACCTTC.

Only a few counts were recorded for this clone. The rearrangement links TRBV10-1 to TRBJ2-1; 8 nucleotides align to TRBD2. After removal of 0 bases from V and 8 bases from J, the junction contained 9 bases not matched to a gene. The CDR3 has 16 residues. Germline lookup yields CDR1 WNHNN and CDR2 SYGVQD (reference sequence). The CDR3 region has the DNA TGCGCCAGCAGTGAGTCGGGAGCTAGCGGGCGTCATGAGCAGTTCTTC. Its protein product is CASSESGASGRHEQFF.

The CDR3 is CASSTGLRNTEAFF. CDR3 in DNA: TGTGCCAGCAGTACAGGGCTGAGGAACACTGAAGCTTTCTTT. The chain is built from TRBV3-1 (or the pseudogene TRBV3-2) and TRBJ1-1; D possibly corresponds to TRBD1 (6 bases). Per the germline V gene, CDR1 is LGHDT and CDR2 is YNNKEL (reference sequence). V lost 6 bases to trimming and J lost 1 base, with 12 bases between them. CDR3 length equals 14 residues.

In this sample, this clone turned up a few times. This CDR3 reads CATGEPDRETQYF. CDR3 coding DNA: TGTGCCACTGGGGAGCCAGACCGAGAGACCCAGTACTTC. This chain uses TRBV24-1 with TRBJ2-5; D is possibly TRBD2 (5 bases). The CDR3 extends over 13 amino acids. Germline CDR1 is KGHDR and CDR2 is SFDVKD. The V gene lost 10 bases and the J gene lost 4 bases, with 15 bases spanning the gap.

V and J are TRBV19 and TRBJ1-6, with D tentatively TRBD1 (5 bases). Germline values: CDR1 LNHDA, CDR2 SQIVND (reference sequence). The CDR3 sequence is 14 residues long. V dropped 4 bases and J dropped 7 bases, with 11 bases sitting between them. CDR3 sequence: CASSSDEGNSPLHF. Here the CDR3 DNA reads TGTGCCAGTAGTAGCGACGAGGGGAATTCACCCCTCCACTTT.

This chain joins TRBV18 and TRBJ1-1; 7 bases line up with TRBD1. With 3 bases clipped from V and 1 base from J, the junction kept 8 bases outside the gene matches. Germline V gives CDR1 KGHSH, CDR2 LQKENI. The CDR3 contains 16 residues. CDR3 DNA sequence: TGTGCCAGCTCACCCCGTCCGGACAGGAGGAACACTGAAGCTTTCTTT. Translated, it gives CASSPRPDRRNTEAFF.

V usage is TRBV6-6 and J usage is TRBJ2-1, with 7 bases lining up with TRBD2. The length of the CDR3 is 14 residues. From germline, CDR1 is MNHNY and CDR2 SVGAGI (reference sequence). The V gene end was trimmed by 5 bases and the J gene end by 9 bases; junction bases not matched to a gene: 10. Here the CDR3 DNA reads TGTGCCAGCAGTCCTACTAGCGCCACCGGTGAGCAGTTCTTC. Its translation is CASSPTSATGEQFF.

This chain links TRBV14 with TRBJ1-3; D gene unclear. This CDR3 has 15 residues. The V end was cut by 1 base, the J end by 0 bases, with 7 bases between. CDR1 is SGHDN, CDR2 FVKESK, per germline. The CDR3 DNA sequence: TGTGCCAGCAGCCAAGGGACCAACTCTGGAAACACCATATATTTT. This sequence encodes CASSQGTNSGNTIYF.

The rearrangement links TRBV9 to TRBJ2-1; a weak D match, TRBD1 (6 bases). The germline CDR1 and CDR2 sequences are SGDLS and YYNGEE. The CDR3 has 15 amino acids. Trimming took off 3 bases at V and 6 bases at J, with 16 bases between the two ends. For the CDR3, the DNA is TGTGCCAGCAGCGCGACAGGTTCCGTCTCCAATGAGCAGTTCTTC. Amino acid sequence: CASSATGSVSNEQFF.

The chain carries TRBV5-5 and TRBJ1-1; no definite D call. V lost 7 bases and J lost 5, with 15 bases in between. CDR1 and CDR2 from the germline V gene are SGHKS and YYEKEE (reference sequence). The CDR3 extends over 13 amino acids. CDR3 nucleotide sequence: TGTGCCAGCTCCCCCCCCCTCGGTACTGAAGCTTTCTTT. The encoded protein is CASSPPLGTEAFF.